The T cell receptor (beta chain) described here comes from a study of blood T cell repertoires in COVID-19. Study-level background: PBMCs, B-cell-depleted T cells, or T cells provided the cDNA or gDNA that made up the material.

Germline CDR1 and CDR2: SGHVS and FNYEAQ. The CDR3 has 13 residues. V gave up 5 bases and J gave up 5 bases; unmatched junction bases: 1. In the study's own analysis: Amplification of reference gene primers provided the estimated nucleated cell counts. Repertoires were generated with immunoSEQ multiplex PCR, while TCRdb's copy carries only in-frame clones and drops some. V and J calls and clone size are as listed in that table; D and trimming were resolved from the DNA. The table lists a few hundred thousand clones, 88% of them singletons, with over 2% in the top ten. The study drew participants aged about 18 to 89 years from approximately 25 US areas. Cohort assignment relied on participant-reported clinical history.

The gene calls are TRBV7-6 and TRBJ2-3, with TRBD1 matching 10 bases. The receptor comes from a woman between 40 and 55 years old with acute COVID-19. The sample comprised PBMCs or T cells enriched from blood (not recorded which). DNA for the CDR3: TGTGCCAGCAGCGGGGACAGGGGAGATACGCAGTATTTT. This sequence encodes CASSGDRGDTQYF.